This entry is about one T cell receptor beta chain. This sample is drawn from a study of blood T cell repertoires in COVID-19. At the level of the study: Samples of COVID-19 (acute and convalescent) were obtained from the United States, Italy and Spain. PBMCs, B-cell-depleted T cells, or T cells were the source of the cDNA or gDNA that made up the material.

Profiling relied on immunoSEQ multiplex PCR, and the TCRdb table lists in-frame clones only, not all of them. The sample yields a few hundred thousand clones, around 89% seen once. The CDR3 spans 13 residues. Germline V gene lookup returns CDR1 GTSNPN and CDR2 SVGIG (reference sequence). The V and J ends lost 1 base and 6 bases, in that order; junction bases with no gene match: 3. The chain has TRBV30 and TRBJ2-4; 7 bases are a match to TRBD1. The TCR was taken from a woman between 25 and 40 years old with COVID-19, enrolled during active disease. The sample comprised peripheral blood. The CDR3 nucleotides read TGTGCCTGGAGTGAGGACAGGAGAAACATTCAGTACTTC. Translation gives CAWSEDRRNIQYF.